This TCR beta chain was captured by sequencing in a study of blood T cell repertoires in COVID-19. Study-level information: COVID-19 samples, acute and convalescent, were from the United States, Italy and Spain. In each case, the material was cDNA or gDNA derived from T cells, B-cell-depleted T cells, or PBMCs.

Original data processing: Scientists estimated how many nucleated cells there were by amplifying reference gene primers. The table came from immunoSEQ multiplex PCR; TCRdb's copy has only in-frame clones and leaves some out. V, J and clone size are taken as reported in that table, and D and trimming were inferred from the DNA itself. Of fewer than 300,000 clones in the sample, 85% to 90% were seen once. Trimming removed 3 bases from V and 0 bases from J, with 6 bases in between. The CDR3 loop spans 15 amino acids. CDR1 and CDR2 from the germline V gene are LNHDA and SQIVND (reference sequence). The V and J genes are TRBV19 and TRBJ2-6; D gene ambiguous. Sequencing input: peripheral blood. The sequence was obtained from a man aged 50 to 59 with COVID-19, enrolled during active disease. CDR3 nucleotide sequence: TGTGCCAGTAGTATCAGTCCCTCTGGGGCCAACGTCCTGACTTTC. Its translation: CASSISPSGANVLTF.